This is a list of T cell receptor beta chains from one sample in a study of T cell clones after liver transplantation. Profiled with immunoSEQ multiplex PCR; TCRdb holds only in-frame clones, not every one. The table shows around 97,000 clones, with around 84% occurring only once. The sample consisted of CD4+ T cells from blood, taken approximately 50 months after liver transplant. All receptors come from a human patient who received a liver transplant. Some T cells may be the graft donor's. CDR3s include the opening cysteine and the closing phenylalanine or tryptophan. Each record gives: V gene, D gene, J gene, CDR3 protein, CDR3 DNA. The D gene is left open where the match is weak.

TRBV29-1,-,TRBJ1-2,CSVVAAGYGYTF,TGCAGCGTTGTGGCGGCAGGCTATGGCTACACCTTC
TRBV9,-,TRBJ2-3,CASSVGGGASTDTQYF,TGTGCCAGCAGCGTAGGAGGGGGGGCTAGCACAGATACGCAGTATTTT
TRBV11-3,-,TRBJ1-1,CASSNGPLAEAFF,TGTGCCAGCAGCAACGGACCCTTGGCTGAAGCTTTCTTT
TRBV6-1,TRBD2,TRBJ2-5,CASSAPGLAGGSLETQYF,TGTGCCAGCAGTGCCCCGGGACTAGCGGGAGGTAGCTTAGAGACCCAGTACTTC
TRBV2,-,TRBJ1-5,CASSTGQYSNQPQHF,TGTGCCAGTTCGACAGGTCAATATAGCAATCAGCCCCAGCATTTT
TRBV7-3,TRBD1,TRBJ2-1,CASSPEDRANEQFF,TGTGCCAGCAGCCCAGAGGACAGGGCCAATGAGCAGTTCTTC
TRBV28,-,TRBJ1-2,CASSEGGDYGYTF,TGTGCCAGCAGTGAGGGGGGGGACTATGGCTACACCTTC
TRBV5-8,-,TRBJ1-3,CASSPHTVGNTIYF,TGTGCCAGCAGCCCACACACTGTGGGAAACACCATATATTTT
TRBV18,-,TRBJ2-3,CASSPTGGRPATQYF,TGTGCCAGCTCACCCACCGGTGGCCGGCCAGCTACGCAGTATTTT
TRBV5-5,-,TRBJ2-7,CASSLLNEQYF,TGTGCCAGCAGCTTATTAAACGAGCAGTACTTC